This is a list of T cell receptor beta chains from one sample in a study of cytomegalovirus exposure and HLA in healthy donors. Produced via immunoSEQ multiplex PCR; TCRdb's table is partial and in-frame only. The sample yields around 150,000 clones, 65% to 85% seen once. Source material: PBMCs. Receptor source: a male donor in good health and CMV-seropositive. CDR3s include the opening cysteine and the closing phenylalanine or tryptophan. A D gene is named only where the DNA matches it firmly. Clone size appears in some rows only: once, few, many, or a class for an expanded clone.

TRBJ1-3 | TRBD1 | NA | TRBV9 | CASSARDSSGNTIYF | TGTGCCAGCAGCGCGAGGGACAGCTCTGGAAACACCATATATTTT
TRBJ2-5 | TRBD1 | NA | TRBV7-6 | CASSPPTGAAETQYF | TGTGCCAGCAGCCCGCCGACAGGGGCTGCGGAGACCCAGTACTTC
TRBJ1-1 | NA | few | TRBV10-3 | CATKVGGDTEAFF | TGTGCCACAAAGGTGGGGGGGGACACTGAAGCTTTCTTT
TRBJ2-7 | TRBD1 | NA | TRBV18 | CASSPGQGPAEQYF | TGTGCCAGCTCACCGGGACAGGGCCCGGCCGAGCAGTACTTC
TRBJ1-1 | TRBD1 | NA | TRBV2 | CASRTGTGNTEAFF | TGTGCCAGCAGGACCGGGACAGGGAACACTGAAGCTTTCTTT
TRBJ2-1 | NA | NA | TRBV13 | CASSPSAYNEQFF | TGTGCCAGCAGCCCGAGTGCCTACAATGAGCAGTTCTTC
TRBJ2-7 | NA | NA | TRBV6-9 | CASSYSPGGGPEEYF | TGTGCCAGCAGTTATTCTCCTGGGGGGGGGCCTGAGGAGTACTTC
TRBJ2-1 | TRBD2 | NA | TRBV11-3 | CASSLDFWLAERDEQFF | TGTGCCAGCAGCTTAGATTTTTGGCTAGCGGAGAGGGATGAGCAGTTCTTC
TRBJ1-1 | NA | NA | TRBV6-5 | CASSYRSTANTEAFF | TGTGCCAGCAGTTACCGGTCTACAGCGAACACTGAAGCTTTCTTT
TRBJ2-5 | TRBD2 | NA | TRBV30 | CAWRTGIGASGSQETQYF | TGTGCCTGGAGGACGGGAATAGGGGCTAGCGGGAGCCAAGAGACCCAGTACTTC